This T cell receptor beta chain was sequenced in a study of blood T cell repertoires in COVID-19. Study details: Donors in the United States, Italy and Spain gave samples during acute or convalescent COVID-19. T cells, B-cell-depleted T cells, or PBMCs supplied cDNA or gDNA.

Seattle patient enrollment occurred during active infection, with longitudinal follow-up thereafter. CDR1 and CDR2 from the germline V gene are SEHNR and FQNEAQ (reference sequence). There are 14 residues in the CDR3. Trimming pared 2 bases from V and 4 bases from J, leaving 12 bases between. Libraries were prepared by immunoSEQ multiplex PCR; TCRdb keeps only in-frame clonotypes and omits some of them. Found here are some 74,000 clones, just over 90% of them singletons; the top ten hold just over 2.5%. The source of this sequence is a man aged 45-60 years with COVID-19, enrolled during active disease. Specimen: peripheral blood. The V gene is TRBV7-9, the J gene TRBJ2-7; D is unresolved. The CDR3: CASSLTDPPYEQYF. DNA for the CDR3: TGTGCCAGCAGCTTAACAGACCCTCCGTACGAGCAGTACTTC.